This T cell receptor (beta chain) was sequenced during a study of cytomegalovirus exposure and HLA in healthy donors. The CDR3 consists of 15 residues. Germline CDR1 MNHNS, CDR2 SASEGT. V was clipped by 1 base and J by 1 base; unmatched bases: 3. Whole-study results and caveats: The authors considered a cluster of highly shared sequence variants likely to be a sequencing artifact. The authors later linked a missense DCLRE1C variant to TCR beta V- and J-gene trimming.

The study ran its PCR with 60 Vbeta and 13 Jbeta primers. Data came from immunoSEQ multiplex PCR; TCRdb stores just in-frame clones and leaves some out. The table shows around 140,000 clones, with around 80% occurring only once. Concerning this clone: Antigen specificity is unknown.

The chain uses TRBV6-1 and TRBJ1-1, with 7 bases that match TRBD1. The material sequenced was PBMCs. This receptor was obtained from a woman aged 55-69 years in good health and CMV-seropositive. In DNA, the CDR3 is TGTGCCAGCAGTGAAGGCGGGACAGCGAACACTGAAGCTTTCTTT. Translated, it gives CASSEGGTANTEAFF.